This T cell receptor beta chain originates from a study of T cell clonotyping in hematopoietic cell transplantation. Trimming removed 5 bases at V and 4 bases at J, with 14 bases between. The CDR3 is made up of 14 amino acids. From germline, CDR1 is SGHVS and CDR2 FQNEAQ. The repertoire was sequenced with immunoSEQ multiplex PCR; TCRdb's copy has only in-frame clones and lacks some. The data show about 14,000 clones, with nearly 95% seen just once and roughly 4.5% held by the top ten. The source was PBMCs, collected 30 days after allogeneic stem cell transplant. The sequence derives from a male patient aged 60 to 75 who had an allogeneic stem cell transplant from an unrelated donor, so the T cells may come from the graft donor. Some clones in this sample may be carry-over from other donors' samples. The chain is built from TRBV7-8 and TRBJ1-1; D is perhaps TRBD1 (6 bases). The CDR3 DNA reads TGTGCCAGCAGCCGCACACGGGGGGCCACTGAAGCTTTCTTT. Translating it yields CASSRTRGATEAFF.